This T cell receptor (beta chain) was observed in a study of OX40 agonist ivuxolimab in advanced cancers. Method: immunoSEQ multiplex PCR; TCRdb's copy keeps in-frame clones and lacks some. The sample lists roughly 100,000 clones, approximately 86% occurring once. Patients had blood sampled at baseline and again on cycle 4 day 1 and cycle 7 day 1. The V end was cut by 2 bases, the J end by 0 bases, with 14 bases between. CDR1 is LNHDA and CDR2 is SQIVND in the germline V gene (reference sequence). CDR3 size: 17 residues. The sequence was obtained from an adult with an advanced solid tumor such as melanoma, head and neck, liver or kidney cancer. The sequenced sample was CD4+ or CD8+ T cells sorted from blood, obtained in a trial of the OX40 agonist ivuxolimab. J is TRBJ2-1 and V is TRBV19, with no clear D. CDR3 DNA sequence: TGTGCCAGTAGTATATCGGCTACACACGGCTCCTACAATGAGCAGTTCTTC. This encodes CASSISATHGSYNEQFF.